This TCR beta chain derives from a study of OX40 agonist ivuxolimab in advanced cancers. Whole-study context: Ivuxolimab is a fully human IgG2 antibody that activates OX40 (CD134).

The ends were cut back, 1 base at V and 6 bases at J, with 11 bases in the middle. Germline CDR1 reads SGHNT; CDR2 reads YENEEA. The CDR3 loop spans 14 amino acids. The study, taken as a whole, reports: There were, on average, more expanded clones in CD8+ T cells than in CD4+.

Note on this clone: Its antigen is unidentified.

The assay was immunoSEQ multiplex PCR, and TCRdb's table has in-frame clones only and misses some. The table shows about 74,000 clones, with 80% to 85% occurring only once. The clonotype originates from an adult with an advanced solid tumor such as melanoma, head and neck, liver or kidney cancer. The source material was CD4+ or CD8+ T cells sorted from blood, sampled in a trial of the OX40 agonist ivuxolimab. The chain employs TRBV11-3 and TRBJ2-3; D not certain. The CDR3 bases are TGTGCCAGCAGCTTAGGGCCATCACAGGATACGCAGTATTTT. It is translated as CASSLGPSQDTQYF.